Presented here are 21 T cell receptor beta chains from one specimen sequenced in a study of graft-versus-host responses after intestinal transplantation. Only in-frame clones appear in the TCRdb table, and some are missing; sequencing was by immunoSEQ multiplex PCR. Here the sample spans roughly 7,400 clones, roughly 69% being singletons. Processed graft tissue released its intraepithelial and lamina propria lymphocytes. This material consisted of ileum tissue, taken around eight months after intestinal transplantation. These receptors were obtained from a human patient who received an intestinal transplant, so some T cells may come from the graft donor.

This clone appeared a few times. The chain carries TRBV29-1 and TRBJ1-1; D uncertain. The CDR3 is 13 residues long. Germline CDR1 SQVTM, CDR2 ANQGSEA. The V gene lost 4 bases and the J gene lost 0 bases, with 9 bases spanning the gap. The CDR3, as DNA: TGCAGCGTTGTACTCAGCGTGAACACTGAAGCTTTCTTT. Translation: CSVVLSVNTEAFF. Using reference TRBV29-1 and TRBJ1-1 for the parts outside the CDR3, the full variable domain is SAVISQKPSRDICQRGTSLTIQCQVDSQVTMMFWYRQQPGQSLTLIATANQGSEATYESGFVIDKFPISRPNLTFSTLTVSNMSPEDSSIYLCSVVLSVNTEAFFGQGTRLTVV.

The V call is TRBV6-6, the J call TRBJ2-3; 9 positions agree with TRBD2. The V gene end was trimmed by 5 bases and the J gene end by 2 bases; junction bases not matched to a gene: 5. Germline lookup yields CDR1 MNHNY and CDR2 SVGAGI (reference sequence). CDR3 length: 15 residues. CDR3 sequence: CASSPGTSYTDTQYF. CDR3 nucleotides: TGTGCCAGCAGTCCCGGGACTAGCTACACAGATACGCAGTATTTT.

V and J are TRBV27 and TRBJ2-3; 7 bases match TRBD2. Germline CDR1 and CDR2: MNHEY and SMNVEV (reference sequence). Trimming cost V 4 bases and J 3 bases; bases outside gene matches: 19. This CDR3 spans 19 amino acids. DNA of the CDR3: TGTGCCAGCAGTTCGAGAACTAGCGCGGGATTAGGGAGGACAGATACGCAGTATTTT. This sequence encodes CASSSRTSAGLGRTDTQYF.

This clone was observed a few times. This chain connects TRBV28 to TRBJ1-6, with a weak D call TRBD1 (6 bases). Germline loops: CDR1 MDHEN, CDR2 SYDVKM. Trimming left V 10 bases short and J 5 bases short, with 12 bases between. The CDR3 length is 13 residues. The DNA of the CDR3 is TGTGCCATAAAGGGGGGGAATAATTCACCCCTCCACTTT. Its translation is CAIKGGNNSPLHF.

The sample holds one count of this clone. V is TRBV19 and J is TRBJ2-2, with D hard to call. The CDR3 totals 10 residues. The germline V gene has CDR1 LNHDA and CDR2 SQIVND (reference sequence). V was trimmed by 11 bases and J by 4 bases, leaving 5 bases between them. CDR3 in DNA: TGTGCCTCCGCCACCGGGGAGCTGTTTTTT. Protein: CASATGELFF.

This clone was seen only once. The chain couples TRBV7-9 to TRBJ2-6, with TRBD1 matching over 7 bases. This CDR3 is built from 18 residues. Trimming cost V 2 bases and J 0 bases; bases outside gene matches: 7. Germline CDR1 reads SEHNR; CDR2 reads FQNEAQ (reference sequence). The CDR3 here is CASSLTQGSFSGANVLTF. The DNA of the CDR3 is TGTGCCAGCAGCTTAACACAGGGGTCCTTCTCTGGGGCCAACGTCCTGACTTTC. Together with reference TRBV7-9 and TRBJ2-6, the CDR3 gives the full variable domain: DTGVSQNPRHKITKRGQNVTFRCDPISEHNRLYWYRQTLGQGPEFLTYFQNEAQLEKSRLLSDRFSAERPKGSFSTLEIQRTEQGDSAMYLCASSLTQGSFSGANVLTFGAGSRLTVL.

As DNA, the CDR3 is TGTGCCGGCGAGAAGGACAGGGAGGGTGGGGAGCTGTTTTTT. As protein: CAGEKDREGGELFF. V and J are TRBV7-9 and TRBJ2-2; possibly TRBD1 for D (8 bases). The length of the CDR3 is 14 residues. V lost 11 bases and J 8 bases, leaving 21 bases between the germline ends. CDR1 and CDR2 (germline): SEHNR, FQNEAQ (reference sequence).

This clone has just one count. Other DNA sequences in this specimen translate into the identical CDR3. J is TRBJ1-3 and V is TRBV6-5; D gene ambiguous. Germline V gene lookup returns CDR1 MNHEY and CDR2 SVGAGI. V lost 8 bases and J 3 bases, leaving 14 bases between the germline ends. CDR3 length: 14 residues. DNA for the CDR3: TGTGCCAGCGCGGCGGGCTCCTTTGGAAACACCATATATTTT. As protein: CASAAGSFGNTIYF.

The chain combines TRBV6-5 with TRBJ2-7, with D perhaps matching TRBD2 (5 bases). With 6 bases removed from V and 3 bases from J, the gap between germline ends came to 12 bases. CDR3 length equals 13 residues. From germline, CDR1 is MNHEY and CDR2 SVGAGI. The DNA of the CDR3 is TGTGCCAGCAGGCCTGGACGGGACTACGAGCAGTACGTC. Translation: CASRPGRDYEQYV.

The chain carries TRBV19 and TRBJ1-1, with 8 bases fitting TRBD1. The germline V gene has CDR1 LNHDA and CDR2 SQIVND (reference sequence). The CDR3 totals 16 residues. Trimming cost V 1 base and J 5 bases; bases outside gene matches: 9. Here the CDR3 reads CASSIVPQGAKTEAFF. DNA of the CDR3: TGTGCCAGTAGTATAGTCCCCCAGGGGGCAAAAACTGAAGCTTTCTTT.

Remarks on this clone: Other nucleotide sequences from this sample produce the same CDR3. The chain is built from TRBV6-4 and TRBJ2-1, with 7 positions matching TRBD2. The ends lost 2 bases at V and 1 base at J; junction bases unmatched: 2. The CDR3 contains 15 residues. CDR1 and CDR2 from the germline V gene are MRHNA and SNTAGT. The CDR3 region is CASSDEAGSYNEQFF. CDR3 coding DNA: TGTGCCAGCAGTGACGAAGCGGGGTCCTACAATGAGCAGTTCTTC.

The CDR3 coding sequence is TGTGCCAGCAGATCACTAGCGGGGACCTACAATGAGCAGTTCTTC. This codes for CASRSLAGTYNEQFF. The V call is TRBV28, the J call TRBJ2-1; the match to TRBD2 covers 10 bases. The CDR3 is 15 residues long. The germline gives CDR1 MDHEN, CDR2 SYDVKM. The ends lost 6 bases at V and 2 bases at J; junction bases unmatched: 4.

The chain carries TRBV5-4 and TRBJ2-2; TRBD2 aligns across 11 bases. J was trimmed by 4 bases and V by 0 bases; bases with no gene match: 2. This CDR3 is 16 amino acids long. Germline V gives CDR1 SGHNT, CDR2 YYREEE (reference sequence). CDR3 bases: TGTGCCAGCAGCTTGGGACTAGCGGGACTCACCGGGGAGCTGTTTTTT. Its protein is CASSLGLAGLTGELFF.

CDR3 region: CASSLDQARGARSDQPQHF. The CDR3 DNA reads as TGTGCCAGCAGCTTAGATCAGGCGAGGGGGGCGAGATCGGATCAGCCCCAGCATTTT. The rearrangement links TRBV11-3 to TRBJ1-5; weak D call: TRBD1 (6 bases). V was clipped by 0 bases and J by 5 bases, with 23 bases between them. The CDR3 runs to 19 residues. Germline V gives CDR1 SGHNT, CDR2 YENEEA.

The rearrangement joins TRBV7-9 to TRBJ1-3, with D tentatively TRBD1 (6 bases). Per the germline V gene, CDR1 is SEHNR and CDR2 is FQNEAQ (reference sequence). V shed 5 bases and J shed 8 bases, with 28 bases lying between them. The CDR3 has 18 amino acids. The CDR3 DNA reads as TGTGCCAGCAGCCAAGTCTTCCCCCATAGGGACAATGAGGACACCATATATTTT. This sequence encodes CASSQVFPHRDNEDTIYF.

This chain joins TRBV28 and TRBJ2-3; D remains unclear. CDR1 and CDR2 (germline): MDHEN, SYDVKM. The CDR3 is 12 amino acids. Deletions cut 7 bases from V and 5 bases from J, with 10 bases between. In nucleotides, the CDR3 is TGTGCCAGCACCGCCCAGAGAGATACGCAGTATTTT. Translating it yields CASTAQRDTQYF.

The genes are TRBV29-1 and TRBJ2-1, with TRBD2 matching 10 bases. Germline CDR1 reads SQVTM; CDR2 reads ANQGSEA. CDR3 length equals 14 residues. The V and J ends lost 5 bases and 4 bases, in that order; junction bases with no gene match: 5. The CDR3 spells CSVFSGRLYNEQFF. As DNA, the CDR3 is TGCAGCGTTTTTAGCGGGAGGTTGTACAATGAGCAGTTCTTC.

The chain recombines TRBV11-3 with TRBJ2-3; D remains ambiguous. Germline CDR1 is SGHNT and CDR2 is YENEEA. CDR3 length: 13 amino acids. Between the trimmed V and J ends, which lost 6 bases and 0 bases, there was a span of 7 bases. In DNA form, the CDR3 reads TGTGCCAGCAGACGGCATAGCACAGATACGCAGTATTTT. This gives the protein CASRRHSTDTQYF.

The table lists this clone with a count of one. The chain joins TRBV6-5 to TRBJ1-2; 9 nucleotides match TRBD1. The CDR3 extends over 14 amino acids. The V gene end was trimmed by 8 bases and the J gene end by 4 bases; junction bases not matched to a gene: 8. Germline CDR1 MNHEY, CDR2 SVGAGI. CDR3 coding DNA: TGTGCCAGCCGGAGGGGACAGGGATCCTATGGCTACACCTTC. It encodes CASRRGQGSYGYTF.

The chain's CDR3 is CASDRGIDYEQYF. In DNA form, the CDR3 reads TGTGCCAGCGACAGGGGTATCGACTACGAGCAGTACTTC. The gene calls are TRBV7-9 and TRBJ2-7; 8 positions match TRBD1. After removal of 8 bases from V and 3 bases from J, the junction contained 6 bases not matched to a gene. This CDR3 is built from 13 residues. Germline V lookup: CDR1 SEHNR, CDR2 FQNEAQ (reference sequence).

This chain connects TRBV15 to TRBJ1-5; weak D call: TRBD1 (5 bases). CDR1 LNHNV and CDR2 YYDKDF come from the germline V gene (reference sequence). The germline V and J ends were trimmed by 3 bases and 6 bases, with 15 bases remaining between them. The CDR3 covers 15 residues. CDR3: CATSRTGTRGQPQHF. The CDR3 nucleotides are TGTGCCACCAGCAGGACCGGGACGAGGGGTCAGCCCCAGCATTTT.